A single sample gave rise to the 18 T cell receptor beta chains below, sequenced in a study of human T cells and chemical hapten exposure (dated by TCRdb to about 2021). Unfractionated whole blood was collected in Tempus Blood RNA tubes, and total RNA was extracted from that blood. The library was prepared using 5' RACE. Sequencing was carried out with an Illumina MiSeq. The public reads were reanalyzed by TCRdb: fastp trimming at Q25, MiXCR alignment, in-frame beta chains only. Every entry covers one CDR3 protein and lists the most common genes and DNA from its rows. The sample contains more than 75,000 distinct CDR3 sequences, around a sixth of them found a single time. In total, the top ten clones hold over 6.5% of the sample. Receptor source: a female donor in good health.

This rearrangement joins TRBV11-2 to TRBJ1-1; 8 bases are shared with TRBD1. CDR3 length: 16 residues. V shed 4 bases and J 5 bases; nucleotides not matched to a gene: 12. Germline CDR1 reads SGHAT; CDR2 reads FQNNGV. Written as DNA, the CDR3 is TGTGCCAGCAGCTCGCCCCTAGGACAGGGTAGGACTGAAGCTTTCTTT. Its protein product is CASSSPLGQGRTEAFF.

The V call is TRBV20-1, the J call TRBJ1-1; tentatively, D is TRBD1 (5 bases). V was shortened by 6 bases and J by 0 bases, with 14 bases between the two germline ends. The germline V gene has CDR1 DFQATT and CDR2 SNEGSKA (reference sequence). The CDR3 spans 14 residues. The CDR3 sequence: CSAKPPGLNTEAFF. CDR3 DNA sequence: TGCAGTGCCAAGCCACCAGGGCTGAACACTGAAGCTTTCTTT.

This sequence joins TRBV12-3 or TRBV12-4 and TRBJ1-1, with D possibly being TRBD1 (5 bases). The CDR3 is 14 residues long. Trimming stripped 5 bases from V and 4 bases from J, with 14 bases between. This chain's CDR3 is CASSPRAVGTEAFF. The CDR3 nucleotides read TGTGCCAGCAGTCCCAGGGCCGTCGGCACTGAAGCTTTCTTT.

The gene calls are TRBV10-3 and TRBJ2-2; the D is unclear. Per the germline V gene, CDR1 is ENHRY and CDR2 is SYGVKD. The V gene lost 11 bases and the J gene lost 7 bases, with 8 bases spanning the gap. This CDR3 comprises 10 residues. This CDR3 reads CAAGSGELFF. The CDR3 DNA is TGTGCCGCCGGTAGCGGGGAGCTGTTTTTT.

The chain carries TRBV3-1 and TRBJ1-1; a weak D match, TRBD1 (5 bases). Germline assignment: CDR1 LGHDT and CDR2 YNNKEL (reference sequence). This CDR3 has 15 amino acids. The V and J ends lost 1 base and 1 base respectively, with 10 bases between them. The CDR3 loop is CASSQGLQGNTEAFF. The CDR3, as DNA: TGTGCCAGCAGCCAAGGACTGCAGGGGAACACTGAAGCTTTCTTT. Variable domain in full (rest from reference TRBV3-1 and TRBJ1-1): DTAVSQTPKYLVTQMGNDKSIKCEQNLGHDTMYWYKQDSKKFLKIMFSYNNKELIINETVPNRFSPKSPDKAHLNLHINSLELGDSAVYFCASSQGLQGNTEAFFGQGTRLTVV.

This clonotype appeared once. This rearrangement joins TRBV11-2 to TRBJ2-1, with TRBD2 identical over 7 bases. The CDR3 spans 17 residues. CDR1 and CDR2 (germline): SGHAT, FQNNGV. With V trimmed by 0 bases and J by 3 bases, 8 bases remained unmatched. CDR3 nucleotides: TGTGCCAGCAGCTTAGATCCCTCACGGGAGGACTACAATGAGCAGTTCTTC. Its protein product is CASSLDPSREDYNEQFF.

The CDR3 DNA sequence: TGTGCCAGTCTCAGGGAGTTCTCCTACAATGAGCAGTTCTTC. Translated, it gives CASLREFSYNEQFF. The V call is TRBV6-1, the J call TRBJ2-1; perhaps D is TRBD1 or TRBD2 (5 bases each). There are 14 residues in the CDR3. The ends were cut back, 9 bases at V and 0 bases at J, with 12 bases in the middle. CDR1 is MNHNS, CDR2 SASEGT, per germline.

The CDR3 sequence: CASADSDTQYF. CDR3 coding DNA: TGTGCCAGCGCTGACAGCGATACGCAGTATTTT. The chain carries TRBV6-2 or TRBV6-3 and TRBJ2-3, with D possibly being TRBD1 (5 bases). Deletions cut 8 bases from V and 6 bases from J, with 9 bases between. From germline, CDR1 is MNHEY and CDR2 SVGEGT. This CDR3 comprises 11 residues.

A few counts support this clonotype. The chain joins TRBV15 to TRBJ1-5; a weak D match, TRBD1 (5 bases). Trimming removed 0 bases at V and 4 bases at J, with 10 bases between. This CDR3 spans 15 amino acids. Germline lookup yields CDR1 LNHNV and CDR2 YYDKDF (reference sequence). CDR3 sequence: CATSREGQWNQPQHF. The CDR3 DNA reads as TGTGCCACCAGCAGAGAAGGACAATGGAATCAGCCCCAGCATTTT.

At least ten counts were recorded for this clonotype. The V gene is TRBV20-1, the J gene TRBJ2-7, with 7 bases identical to TRBD2. The V segment lost 1 base and the J segment 7 bases; nucleotides outside the gene matches: 13. CDR3 length: 15 residues. Per the germline V gene, CDR1 is DFQATT and CDR2 is SNEGSKA (reference sequence). CDR3 nucleotide sequence: TGCAGTGCTAGAGTACCGGCGGGAGTAACTCGTGAGCAGTACTTC. It is translated as CSARVPAGVTREQYF.

This clonotype was seen only a few times. For the CDR3, the DNA is TGCGCCAGCAGCTTAGGGACTAGCGGGAGTGATCCCGATGAGCAGTTCTTC. Translating gives CASSLGTSGSDPDEQFF. The rearrangement uses TRBV5-1 and TRBJ2-1; 14 bases map to TRBD2. This CDR3 has 17 amino acids. V was clipped by 2 bases and J by 8 bases; unmatched bases: 9. CDR1 and CDR2 from the germline V gene are SGHRS and YFSETQ.

The chain couples TRBV28 to TRBJ1-3, with a possible D match to TRBD1 (6 bases). With 3 bases removed from V and 0 bases from J, the gap between germline ends came to 12 bases. Germline loops: CDR1 MDHEN, CDR2 SYDVKM. This CDR3 region has 16 residues. The CDR3 bases are TGTGCCAGCAGTTTTTCAGGGGTAGACTCTGGAAACACCATATATTTT. The encoded protein is CASSFSGVDSGNTIYF.

The chain uses TRBV20-1 and TRBJ1-4; possible D gene TRBD1, 6 bases. Germline V lookup: CDR1 DFQATT, CDR2 SNEGSKA (reference sequence). This CDR3 contains 18 residues. Trimming removed 0 bases at V and 6 bases at J, with 23 bases between. CDR3 in DNA: TGCAGTGCTAGAGATCTATTGGGGGCCGGAGGGGGATATGAAAAACTGTTTTTT. This translates into CSARDLLGAGGGYEKLFF.

This chain links TRBV12-3 or TRBV12-4 with TRBJ2-5, with a weak D call TRBD1 (6 bases). This CDR3 has 15 residues. Trimming stripped 4 bases from V and 0 bases from J, with 12 bases between. The CDR3 region is CASSYRRQDQETQYF. The CDR3 DNA reads as TGTGCCAGCAGTTATCGACGACAGGACCAAGAGACCCAGTACTTC.

By sample share, this clonotype is medium-sized. The CDR3 region is CASSFGTRIDEQFF. CDR3 nucleotides: TGTGCCAGCAGTTTCGGCACTAGGATCGATGAGCAGTTCTTC. The gene calls are TRBV12-3 or TRBV12-4 and TRBJ2-1; TRBD2 is a possible D gene (5 bases). V lost 3 bases and J 8 bases, leaving 14 bases between the germline ends. CDR3 length equals 14 residues.

This clonotype was recorded a few times. The chain couples TRBV6-2 or TRBV6-3 to TRBJ1-1, with D perhaps TRBD1 (6 bases). CDR1 MNHEY and CDR2 SVGEGT come from the germline V gene. The V end was cut by 5 bases, the J end by 1 base, with 11 bases between. This CDR3 has 14 amino acids. This CDR3 is CASSNLQGNTEAFF. CDR3 DNA sequence: TGTGCCAGCAGTAACCTACAGGGGAACACTGAAGCTTTCTTT.

The rearrangement joins TRBV3-1 to TRBJ2-3; 9 positions agree with TRBD2. Germline-derived CDR1 and CDR2 are LGHDT and YNNKEL (reference sequence). V dropped 1 base and J dropped 3; count of bases not matched to a gene: 11. This CDR3 has 18 amino acids. CDR3 region: CASSQGSRGGRLTDTQYF. The CDR3 DNA reads TGTGCCAGCAGCCAAGGCTCGCGGGGGGGCCGGTTGACAGATACGCAGTATTTT.

This clonotype was found a few times. The V and J genes are TRBV3-1 and TRBJ2-2; D is unclear. Germline V gene lookup returns CDR1 LGHDT and CDR2 YNNKEL (reference sequence). V was trimmed by 0 bases and J by 4 bases, leaving 9 bases between them. This CDR3 has 15 amino acids. Here the CDR3 DNA reads TGTGCCAGCAGCCAAGATCCTACCAGCACCGGGGAGCTGTTTTTT. Protein: CASSQDPTSTGELFF.